The sequence of this T cell receptor beta chain was determined in a study of blood T cell repertoires in COVID-19. Data came from immunoSEQ multiplex PCR; TCRdb stores just in-frame clones and leaves some out. The sample lists fewer than 250,000 clones; nearly 95% were seen once. The sample consisted of peripheral blood. The TCR sequence derives from a man aged 25 to 40 with COVID-19, enrolled during active disease.

The CDR3: CSVGRGLNTGELFF. In DNA, the CDR3 is TGCAGCGTGGGGCGGGGGCTGAACACCGGGGAGCTGTTTTTT. The gene calls are TRBV29-1 and TRBJ2-2, with D possibly matching TRBD2 (7 bases). Germline loops: CDR1 SQVTM, CDR2 ANQGSEA. The CDR3 contains 14 residues. Trimming removed 6 bases from V and 1 base from J, with 12 bases in between.